These T cell receptor beta chains were read from a single sample in a study of cytomegalovirus exposure and HLA in healthy donors. The data were produced by immunoSEQ multiplex PCR, yet TCRdb's version contains in-frame clones alone and is incomplete. Counted here are approximately 180,000 clones, around 81% occurring once; the ten biggest clones make up 2.2%. Sequencing used PBMCs. These receptors were obtained from a woman aged 25 to 39 in good health and CMV-seronegative. Both conserved end residues are part of each CDR3. Fields, in order: J gene, V gene, clone size, D gene, CDR3 protein, CDR3 DNA. D genes are given only for firm matches. The size of a clone is reported for some rows only, either as once, few or many, or as a class for expanded clones.

j_gene: TRBJ1-1; v_gene: TRBV27; abundance: once; d_gene: -; CDR3aa: CASSLSVLSEAFF; CDR3nt: TGTGCCAGCAGTTTATCTGTGTTATCTGAAGCTTTCTTT
j_gene: TRBJ2-7; v_gene: TRBV5-5; abundance: -; d_gene: TRBD2; CDR3aa: CASSSRLAGDYSYEQYF; CDR3nt: TGTGCCAGCAGCTCGCGACTAGCGGGAGACTACTCCTACGAGCAGTACTTC
j_gene: TRBJ2-7; v_gene: TRBV4-1; abundance: -; d_gene: -; CDR3aa: CASSQPRLAGHEQYF; CDR3nt: TGCGCCAGCAGCCAACCCCGCTTGGCAGGGCACGAGCAGTACTTC
j_gene: TRBJ1-2; v_gene: TRBV18; abundance: -; d_gene: TRBD1; CDR3aa: CASSPVAGGDYGYTF; CDR3nt: TGTGCCAGCTCACCAGTCGCAGGGGGCGACTATGGCTACACCTTC
j_gene: TRBJ1-5; v_gene: TRBV18; abundance: -; d_gene: -; CDR3aa: CASSPDLQGRIQPQHF; CDR3nt: TGTGCCAGCTCACCGGATCTACAGGGAAGGATTCAGCCCCAGCATTTT
j_gene: TRBJ2-7; v_gene: TRBV6-5; abundance: few; d_gene: TRBD2; CDR3aa: CASHGTSGSYEQYF; CDR3nt: TGTGCCAGCCATGGGACTAGCGGTTCCTACGAGCAGTACTTC
j_gene: TRBJ2-7; v_gene: TRBV19; abundance: -; d_gene: TRBD2; CDR3aa: CASSSGGNVYEQYF; CDR3nt: TGTGCCAGTAGTAGCGGGGGGAACGTCTACGAGCAGTACTTC
j_gene: TRBJ2-5; v_gene: TRBV5-1; abundance: -; d_gene: -; CDR3aa: CASSLDAGPVGETQYF; CDR3nt: TGCGCCAGCAGCTTGGATGCGGGACCGGTCGGAGAGACCCAGTACTTC
j_gene: TRBJ2-7; v_gene: TRBV4-1; abundance: -; d_gene: TRBD1; CDR3aa: CASSQDPGTGLYEQYF; CDR3nt: TGCGCCAGCAGCCAAGATCCCGGGACAGGGCTCTACGAGCAGTACTTC
j_gene: TRBJ1-1; v_gene: TRBV4-1; abundance: -; d_gene: -; CDR3aa: CASSLTDRWNTEAFF; CDR3nt: TGCGCCAGCAGCTTAACGGACAGATGGAACACTGAAGCTTTCTTT
j_gene: TRBJ2-6; v_gene: TRBV6-4; abundance: -; d_gene: TRBD2; CDR3aa: CASSDFSGSRSGANVLTF; CDR3nt: TGTGCCAGCAGTGACTTTAGCGGGAGTAGGTCTGGGGCCAACGTCCTGACTTTC
j_gene: TRBJ2-2; v_gene: TRBV27; abundance: -; d_gene: -; CDR3aa: CASSAGTPGELFF; CDR3nt: TGTGCCAGCAGTGCGGGGACTCCCGGGGAGCTGTTTTTT
j_gene: TRBJ1-3; v_gene: TRBV4-2; abundance: few; d_gene: TRBD1; CDR3aa: CASSRSGGRSGNTIYF; CDR3nt: TGTGCCAGCAGCCGATCAGGGGGACGCTCTGGAAACACCATATATTTT
j_gene: TRBJ1-5; v_gene: TRBV28; abundance: -; d_gene: -; CDR3aa: CASHATGRGGQPQHF; CDR3nt: TGTGCCAGCCACGCCACAGGGCGTGGAGGACAGCCCCAGCATTTT
j_gene: TRBJ1-1; v_gene: TRBV5-1; abundance: -; d_gene: -; CDR3aa: CASSWSGANTEAFF; CDR3nt: TGCGCCAGCAGCTGGTCAGGGGCAAACACTGAAGCTTTCTTT
j_gene: TRBJ2-7; v_gene: TRBV7-9; abundance: -; d_gene: TRBD1; CDR3aa: CASSRSWGQSSYEQYF; CDR3nt: TGTGCCAGCAGCAGATCTTGGGGACAGTCCTCCTACGAGCAGTACTTC
j_gene: TRBJ1-2; v_gene: TRBV2; abundance: few; d_gene: -; CDR3aa: CASSDYETPNYGYTF; CDR3nt: TGTGCCAGCAGTGACTATGAGACACCGAACTATGGCTACACCTTC
j_gene: TRBJ1-4; v_gene: TRBV7-2; abundance: -; d_gene: -; CDR3aa: CASSAARRANEKLFF; CDR3nt: TGTGCCAGCAGCGCCGCCAGGAGGGCTAATGAAAAACTGTTTTTT
j_gene: TRBJ2-4; v_gene: TRBV4-1; abundance: -; d_gene: TRBD2; CDR3aa: CASSQGGSGIQYF; CDR3nt: TGCGCCAGCAGCCAAGGCGGGAGTGGCATTCAGTACTTC
j_gene: TRBJ2-3; v_gene: TRBV6-1; abundance: -; d_gene: TRBD2; CDR3aa: CASSGLAGTTDTQYF; CDR3nt: TGTGCCAGCAGTGGGCTAGCGGGTACCACAGATACGCAGTATTTT
j_gene: TRBJ2-1; v_gene: TRBV19; abundance: -; d_gene: TRBD2; CDR3aa: CASSLLAGGPSYNEQFF; CDR3nt: TGTGCCAGTAGTTTGCTAGCGGGGGGGCCCTCCTACAATGAGCAGTTCTTC
j_gene: TRBJ1-5; v_gene: TRBV11-3; abundance: once; d_gene: TRBD1; CDR3aa: CASSSQNPPRQGTNLPQHF; CDR3nt: TGTGCCAGCAGCTCCCAAAACCCACCACGACAGGGTACAAACCTGCCCCAGCATTTT
j_gene: TRBJ2-5; v_gene: TRBV2; abundance: -; d_gene: TRBD1; CDR3aa: CASSRGQGSFQETQYF; CDR3nt: TGTGCCAGCAGCAGAGGACAGGGGTCTTTCCAAGAGACCCAGTACTTC
j_gene: TRBJ2-3; v_gene: TRBV27; abundance: few; d_gene: -; CDR3aa: CASSLFATSEGTDTQYF; CDR3nt: TGTGCCAGCAGTTTATTCGCGACTAGTGAGGGCACAGATACGCAGTATTTT
j_gene: TRBJ2-7; v_gene: TRBV2; abundance: -; d_gene: TRBD1; CDR3aa: CASIHQGASSYEQYF; CDR3nt: TGTGCCAGCATCCACCAGGGGGCTTCCTCCTACGAGCAGTACTTC
j_gene: TRBJ1-2; v_gene: TRBV27; abundance: -; d_gene: TRBD1; CDR3aa: CASSRSTGHYGYTF; CDR3nt: TGTGCCAGCAGTCGCTCGACAGGGCACTATGGCTACACCTTC
j_gene: TRBJ2-7; v_gene: TRBV18; abundance: -; d_gene: TRBD1; CDR3aa: CASSPGTVPYEQYF; CDR3nt: TGTGCCAGCTCACCCGGGACAGTACCATACGAGCAGTACTTC
j_gene: TRBJ2-5; v_gene: TRBV28; abundance: -; d_gene: -; CDR3aa: CASSSLTVVTQYF; CDR3nt: TGTGCCAGCAGCTCTTTGACAGTGGTGACCCAGTACTTC
j_gene: TRBJ2-5; v_gene: TRBV5-1; abundance: -; d_gene: TRBD1; CDR3aa: CASSRYGTGGQETQYF; CDR3nt: TGCGCCAGCAGCCGTTACGGGACAGGGGGGCAAGAGACCCAGTACTTC
j_gene: TRBJ2-5; v_gene: TRBV27; abundance: -; d_gene: -; CDR3aa: CASSFVPSGDPERETQYF; CDR3nt: TGTGCCAGCAGTTTTGTCCCCAGCGGAGACCCCGAGAGGGAGACCCAGTACTTC
j_gene: TRBJ1-2; v_gene: TRBV7-9; abundance: -; d_gene: -; CDR3aa: CTSSRNTANYGYTF; CDR3nt: TGTACCAGCAGCCGAAATACTGCTAACTATGGCTACACCTTC
j_gene: TRBJ2-2; v_gene: TRBV7-2; abundance: -; d_gene: -; CDR3aa: CASSLTGNTGELFF; CDR3nt: TGTGCCAGCAGCTTGACAGGGAACACCGGGGAGCTGTTTTTT
j_gene: TRBJ2-7; v_gene: TRBV4-3; abundance: -; d_gene: TRBD1; CDR3aa: CASSQDPTGTSYEQYF; CDR3nt: TGCGCCAGCAGCCAAGATCCGACAGGGACCTCCTACGAGCAGTACTTC
j_gene: TRBJ2-7; v_gene: TRBV7-2; abundance: -; d_gene: TRBD2; CDR3aa: CASSLGTSETYEQYF; CDR3nt: TGTGCCAGCAGCTTAGGGACTAGCGAAACCTACGAGCAGTACTTC
j_gene: TRBJ2-1; v_gene: TRBV18; abundance: -; d_gene: -; CDR3aa: CASSPEATEQFF; CDR3nt: TGTGCCAGCTCACCAGAAGCTACTGAGCAGTTCTTC
j_gene: TRBJ2-2; v_gene: TRBV28; abundance: -; d_gene: -; CDR3aa: CASSSLNTGELFF; CDR3nt: TGTGCCAGCAGTTCCCTGAACACCGGGGAGCTGTTTTTT
j_gene: TRBJ2-3; v_gene: TRBV5-1; abundance: -; d_gene: TRBD1; CDR3aa: CASSVTGTGGADTDTQYF; CDR3nt: TGCGCCAGCAGCGTCACCGGGACAGGGGGCGCTGACACAGATACGCAGTATTTT
j_gene: TRBJ2-3; v_gene: TRBV30; abundance: -; d_gene: -; CDR3aa: CAWGGLITDTQYF; CDR3nt: TGTGCCTGGGGGGGACTGATCACAGATACGCAGTATTTT
j_gene: TRBJ2-1; v_gene: TRBV7-8; abundance: -; d_gene: -; CDR3aa: CASSFLAGNNEQFF; CDR3nt: TGTGCCAGCAGCTTCCTAGCTGGCAACAATGAGCAGTTCTTC
j_gene: TRBJ2-7; v_gene: TRBV25-1; abundance: few; d_gene: TRBD1; CDR3aa: CASSEGQGRYEQYF; CDR3nt: TGTGCCAGCAGTGAGGGACAGGGAAGATACGAGCAGTACTTC
j_gene: TRBJ1-2; v_gene: TRBV27; abundance: once; d_gene: -; CDR3aa: CASSLWGGPGLIYGYTF; CDR3nt: TGTGCCAGCAGTTTATGGGGCGGGCCGGGACTGATCTATGGCTACACCTTC
j_gene: TRBJ1-4; v_gene: TRBV28; abundance: -; d_gene: -; CDR3aa: CASTLGQLNEKLFF; CDR3nt: TGTGCCAGCACCTTGGGGCAGCTTAATGAAAAACTGTTTTTT
j_gene: TRBJ1-1; v_gene: TRBV7-9; abundance: -; d_gene: -; CDR3aa: CASSSMGGYTEAFF; CDR3nt: TGTGCCAGCAGCTCAATGGGCGGGTACACTGAAGCTTTCTTT
j_gene: TRBJ1-2; v_gene: TRBV6-5; abundance: -; d_gene: TRBD1; CDR3aa: CASSYSTGANDGYTF; CDR3nt: TGTGCCAGCAGTTACTCGACAGGGGCAAACGATGGCTACACCTTC
j_gene: TRBJ2-7; v_gene: TRBV13; abundance: -; d_gene: TRBD1; CDR3aa: CASSLEARTGGMYEQYF; CDR3nt: TGTGCCAGCAGCTTAGAGGCTAGGACAGGGGGGATGTACGAGCAGTACTTC
j_gene: TRBJ2-5; v_gene: TRBV19; abundance: once; d_gene: TRBD1; CDR3aa: CASSKPTGGVETQYF; CDR3nt: TGTGCCAGTAGTAAACCAACAGGGGGCGTAGAGACCCAGTACTTC
j_gene: TRBJ2-7; v_gene: TRBV12-5; abundance: -; d_gene: TRBD1; CDR3aa: CASGLAGQVYF; CDR3nt: TGTGCTAGTGGTTTGGCAGGACAGGTGTACTTC
j_gene: TRBJ1-2; v_gene: TRBV27; abundance: -; d_gene: -; CDR3aa: CASSPQESYGYTF; CDR3nt: TGTGCCAGCAGTCCACAGGAGAGCTATGGCTACACCTTC
j_gene: TRBJ2-7; v_gene: TRBV5-1; abundance: -; d_gene: TRBD1; CDR3aa: CASSSGTGGEFEQYF; CDR3nt: TGCGCCAGCAGCTCAGGGACAGGGGGCGAATTCGAGCAGTACTTC
j_gene: TRBJ2-7; v_gene: TRBV15; abundance: -; d_gene: TRBD1; CDR3aa: CATSRLTGTYEQYF; CDR3nt: TGTGCCACCAGCAGACTGACAGGGACCTACGAGCAGTACTTC
j_gene: TRBJ1-5; v_gene: TRBV6-6; abundance: -; d_gene: TRBD1; CDR3aa: CASRPDRAQPQHF; CDR3nt: TGTGCCAGCAGACCCGACAGGGCTCAGCCCCAGCATTTT
j_gene: TRBJ2-1; v_gene: TRBV19; abundance: -; d_gene: -; CDR3aa: CASSIRARELVQFF; CDR3nt: TGTGCCAGTAGTATAAGGGCTAGGGAGTTGGTGCAGTTCTTC
j_gene: TRBJ2-5; v_gene: TRBV27; abundance: -; d_gene: TRBD1; CDR3aa: CASSLFGQGSETQYF; CDR3nt: TGTGCCAGCAGTTTATTCGGACAGGGATCAGAGACCCAGTACTTC
j_gene: TRBJ1-3; v_gene: TRBV5-1; abundance: -; d_gene: TRBD1; CDR3aa: CASSWAQLTGAGNTIYF; CDR3nt: TGCGCCAGCAGCTGGGCCCAATTAACAGGGGCGGGAAACACCATATATTTT
j_gene: TRBJ2-2; v_gene: TRBV19; abundance: -; d_gene: -; CDR3aa: CASSMASPGELFF; CDR3nt: TGTGCCAGTAGTATGGCCTCACCCGGGGAGCTGTTTTTT
j_gene: TRBJ1-2; v_gene: TRBV30; abundance: -; d_gene: TRBD1; CDR3aa: CAWTQTGESGYTF; CDR3nt: TGTGCCTGGACTCAGACAGGGGAGAGTGGCTACACCTTC
j_gene: TRBJ2-1; v_gene: TRBV7-2; abundance: -; d_gene: TRBD2; CDR3aa: CASSPYSGRASYNEQFF; CDR3nt: TGTGCCAGCAGCCCATATAGCGGGAGGGCGTCTTACAATGAGCAGTTCTTC